This TCR beta chain emerged from a study of breast tumors, draining lymph nodes, adjacent tissues. The CDR3 totals 16 residues. Germline V gene lookup returns CDR1 MNHNY and CDR2 SVGAGI (reference sequence). This clonotype has at least ten counts. Compared with germline, one end of the junction differs, possibly owing to a read error. TCRdb re-derived calls from the multiplex PCR reads in MiXCR, one entry per CDR3 protein. The table has tens of thousands of distinct CDR3 sequences, less than 75% seen once. Material for sequencing was breast tumor tissue. The chain employs TRBV6-6 and TRBJ1-4, with D unclear. The clonotype originates from a female donor with breast cancer. Some clones in this sample may be carry-over from other donors' samples. The CDR3 spells CASSYVDVATNEQLFF. CDR3 nucleotide sequence: TGTGCCAGCAGTTACGTGGACGTCGCAACTAATGAACAACTGTTTTTT.